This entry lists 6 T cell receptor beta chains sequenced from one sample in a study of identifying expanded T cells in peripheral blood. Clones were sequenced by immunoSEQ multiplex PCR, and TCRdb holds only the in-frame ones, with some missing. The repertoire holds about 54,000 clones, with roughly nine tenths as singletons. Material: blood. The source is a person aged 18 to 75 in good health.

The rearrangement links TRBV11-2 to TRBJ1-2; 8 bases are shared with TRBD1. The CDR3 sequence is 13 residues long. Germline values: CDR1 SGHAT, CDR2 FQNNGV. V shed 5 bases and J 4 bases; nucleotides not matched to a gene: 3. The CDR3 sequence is CASSPDRVYGYTF. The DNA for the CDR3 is TGTGCCAGCAGCCCGGACAGGGTCTATGGCTACACCTTC.

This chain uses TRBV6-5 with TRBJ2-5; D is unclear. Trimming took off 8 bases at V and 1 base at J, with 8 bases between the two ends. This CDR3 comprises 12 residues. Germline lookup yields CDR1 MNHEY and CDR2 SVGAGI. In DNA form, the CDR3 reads TGTGCCAGCGCCAACAGCCAAGAGACCCAGTACTTC. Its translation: CASANSQETQYF.

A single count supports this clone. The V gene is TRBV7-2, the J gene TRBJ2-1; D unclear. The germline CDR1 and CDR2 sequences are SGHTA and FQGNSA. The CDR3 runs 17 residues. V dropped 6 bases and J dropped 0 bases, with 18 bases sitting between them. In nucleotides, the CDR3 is TGTGCCAGCAGTTTCCTCCCACCCTCCAGCTCCTACAATGAGCAGTTCTTC. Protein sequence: CASSFLPPSSSYNEQFF.

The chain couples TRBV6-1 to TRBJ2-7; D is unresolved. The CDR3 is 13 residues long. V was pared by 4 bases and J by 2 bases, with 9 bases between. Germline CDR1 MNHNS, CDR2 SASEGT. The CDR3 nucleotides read TGTGCCAGCAGTGGGGTTGGGCCCTACGAGCAGTACTTC. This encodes CASSGVGPYEQYF.

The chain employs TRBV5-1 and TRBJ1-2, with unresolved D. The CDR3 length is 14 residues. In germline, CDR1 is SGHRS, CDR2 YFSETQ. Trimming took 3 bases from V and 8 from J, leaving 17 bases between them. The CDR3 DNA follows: TGCGCCAGCAGCTCGGGAGAAGGGTTAATCGGCTACACCTTC. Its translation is CASSSGEGLIGYTF. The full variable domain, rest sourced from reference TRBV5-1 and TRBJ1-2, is KAGVTQTPRYLIKTRGQQVTLSCSPISGHRSVSWYQQTPGQGLQFLFEYFSETQRNKGNFPGRFSGRQFSNSRSEMNVSTLELGDSALYLCASSSGEGLIGYTFGSGTRLTVV.

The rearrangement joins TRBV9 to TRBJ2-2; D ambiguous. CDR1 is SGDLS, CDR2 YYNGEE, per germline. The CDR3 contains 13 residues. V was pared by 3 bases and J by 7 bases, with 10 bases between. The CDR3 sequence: CASSEGPRGELFF. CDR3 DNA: TGTGCCAGCAGCGAGGGCCCTCGCGGGGAGCTGTTTTTT.